The rows below give T cell receptor beta chains drawn from one sample of a study of OX40 agonist ivuxolimab in advanced cancers. Data came from immunoSEQ multiplex PCR; TCRdb stores just in-frame clones and leaves some out. Found here are roughly 120,000 clones, about nine tenths of them singletons; the top ten hold roughly 0.85%. This sample comprised CD4+ or CD8+ T cells sorted from blood, obtained in a trial of the OX40 agonist ivuxolimab. These receptors originate from an adult with an advanced solid tumor such as melanoma, head and neck, liver or kidney cancer. Each CDR3 is given with its conserved first and last residue. The D gene is left open where the match is weak. The size entry is marked missing in some rows and otherwise reads once, few, many or a size class.

D	V	J	size	DNA	CDR3
TRBD1	TRBV19	TRBJ1-3	.	TGTGCCAGTGGGGACAGCTACTCTGGAAACACCATATATTTT	CASGDSYSGNTIYF
TRBD2	TRBV7-3	TRBJ2-1	.	TGTGCCAGCAGCTTACTAGCGGGAGGTCGCTACAATGAGCAGTTCTTC	CASSLLAGGRYNEQFF
.	TRBV2	TRBJ2-7	.	TGTGCCAGCAGTGCCGGAACCGGGGACGAGCAGTACTTC	CASSAGTGDEQYF
.	TRBV5-7	TRBJ1-5	.	TGTGCCAGCAGCAAAACCTCCCCAGTAGGGCAGCCCCAGCATTTT	CASSKTSPVGQPQHF
.	TRBV18	TRBJ1-2	few	TGTGCCAGCTCACCACCGGTGACAGCGAGTGGCTACACCTTC	CASSPPVTASGYTF
.	TRBV5-1	TRBJ1-2	.	TGCGCCAGCAGCCAAGACCCTTTATATGGCTACACCTTC	CASSQDPLYGYTF
TRBD1	TRBV7-6	TRBJ1-5	many	TGTGCCAGCAGCCCCCGGACAGGGGTAAGTTCTCAGCCCCAGCATTTT	CASSPRTGVSSQPQHF
.	TRBV7-9	TRBJ2-7	.	TGTGCCAGCGAAGACGGCTACGAGCAGTACTTC	CASEDGYEQYF
.	TRBV28	TRBJ1-4	.	TGTGCCAGCAGAACAACTAATGAAAAACTGTTTTTT	CASRTTNEKLFF
.	TRBV5-4	TRBJ2-7	.	TGTGCCAGCAGCCAACCTTCAACTAGTTTCCACGAGCAGTACTTC	CASSQPSTSFHEQYF
.	TRBV9	TRBJ1-1	.	TGTGCCAGCAGCGCCTTTCCAGGGAGCACTGAAGCTTTCTTT	CASSAFPGSTEAFF
.	TRBV9	TRBJ2-3	.	TGTGCCAGCAGCTTAGTTTCGCAGAGCGCAGATACGCAGTATTTT	CASSLVSQSADTQYF
.	TRBV29-1	TRBJ1-2	.	TGCAGCGTTGGATACAGCGGCTACACCTTC	CSVGYSGYTF
.	TRBV9	TRBJ1-2	once	TGTGCCAGCAGCGTAGTTTTTCCAGGGGAAGGCTACACCTTC	CASSVVFPGEGYTF
TRBD1	TRBV15	TRBJ2-7	once	TGTGCCACCAGCAGAGACAGGGGGCAGAGCGAGCAGTACTTC	CATSRDRGQSEQYF
.	TRBV7-6	TRBJ2-6	.	TGTGCCAGCAGCTTAGTATACTCTGGGGCCAACGTCCTGACTTTC	CASSLVYSGANVLTF
TRBD1	TRBV4-2	TRBJ1-4	.	TGTGCCAGCAGCCAACGGCCAGGGGGATCTAATGAAAAACTGTTTTTT	CASSQRPGGSNEKLFF
.	TRBV5-1	TRBJ2-2	once	TGCGCCAGCAGCTTGGTCGGGGACCTTAGCACCGGGGAGCTGTTTTTT	CASSLVGDLSTGELFF
.	TRBV29-1	TRBJ2-7	.	TGCAGCGTTTCACAGGGGACTTTCCAGTACGAGCAGTACTTC	CSVSQGTFQYEQYF
TRBD2	TRBV7-9	TRBJ2-1	once	TGTGCCAGCAGCACACGACTAGCGGGAGGGGCCTACAATGAGCAGTTCTTC	CASSTRLAGGAYNEQFF
TRBD1	TRBV11-1	TRBJ1-2	.	TGTGCCAGCAGCTCCCGGGACAGGGAAGATTATGCTGGCTACACCTTC	CASSSRDREDYAGYTF
.	TRBV14	TRBJ1-3	.	TGTGCCAGCAGCCAGCTGGGATTCTCAGGCAACACCATATATTTT	CASSQLGFSGNTIYF
.	TRBV19	TRBJ1-5	.	TGTGCCAGTAGTCTCCGGGACACTGAAACTTATCAGCCCCAGCATTTT	CASSLRDTETYQPQHF
TRBD1	TRBV2	TRBJ2-7	.	TGTGCCATCCCCGGGACAGGGGCCGACGAGCAGTACTTC	CAIPGTGADEQYF
TRBD2	TRBV6-1	TRBJ2-1	once	TGTGCCAGCAATCAACTAGCGGGAGGGCCTGGTGAGCAGTTCTTC	CASNQLAGGPGEQFF
.	TRBV7-8	TRBJ2-6	.	TGTGCCAGCAGCTTACGGCTCTCTGGGGCCAACGTCCTGACTTTC	CASSLRLSGANVLTF
.	TRBV19	TRBJ1-1	.	TGTGCCAGTAGTTTCCAGACAGCTGAAGCTTTCTTT	CASSFQTAEAFF
.	TRBV2	TRBJ2-5	.	TGTGCCAGCAGTGAAGCAAAAGAGACCCAGTACTTC	CASSEAKETQYF
.	TRBV28	TRBJ1-5	.	TGTGCCAGCAGCTCGGGAGGTCAGCCCCAGCATTTT	CASSSGGQPQHF
.	TRBV7-2	TRBJ1-1	.	TGTGCCAGCAGCTCGGGCCCTGGAGGGGCTGAAGCTTTCTTT	CASSSGPGGAEAFF
.	TRBV10-3	TRBJ2-7	.	TGTGCCATCAGTGAGTCGATGGTGCAATCTTACGAGCAGTACTTC	CAISESMVQSYEQYF
.	TRBV7-3	TRBJ2-3	.	TGTGCCAGCAGCTTAAAAAGTCCGAGCACAGATACGCAGTATTTT	CASSLKSPSTDTQYF
TRBD1	TRBV25-1	TRBJ1-1	.	TGTGCCAGCAGTGATATGACAGGGCGTGACACTGAAGCTTTCTTT	CASSDMTGRDTEAFF
TRBD1	TRBV7-2	TRBJ2-5	.	TGTGCCAGCAGCTTAGGGACAGGGATGGAGACCCAGTACTTC	CASSLGTGMETQYF
.	TRBV11-2	TRBJ2-1	.	TGTGCCAGCAGCAGTTTGGGATCCAATGAGCAGTTCTTC	CASSSLGSNEQFF
.	TRBV18	TRBJ2-4	.	TGTGCCAGCTCACCACCAGCTGGGGGCAATGACATTCAGTACTTC	CASSPPAGGNDIQYF
TRBD1	TRBV19	TRBJ1-2	.	TGTGCCAGTAGCCCCCCCAGGGGGCGGGATGGCTACACCTTC	CASSPPRGRDGYTF
.	TRBV7-6	TRBJ1-2	.	TGTGCCAGCAGCTCTACAGGGTGGGATGGCTACACCTTC	CASSSTGWDGYTF
.	TRBV28	TRBJ2-7	.	TGTGCCACCGTGGGACGGGGATCCTACGAGCAGTACTTC	CATVGRGSYEQYF
.	TRBV6-5	TRBJ1-5	.	TGTGCCAGCAGTACCTTAGAGGGGTCGAAGCCCCAGCATTTT	CASSTLEGSKPQHF
.	TRBV12-5	TRBJ1-5	.	TGTGCTAGTGGTTCCACCAATCAGCCCCAGCATTTT	CASGSTNQPQHF
TRBD1	TRBV25-1	TRBJ1-1	.	TGTGCCAGCAGACGACAGGGTAACACTGAAGCTTTCTTT	CASRRQGNTEAFF
TRBD2	TRBV4-2	TRBJ2-5	.	TGTGCCAGCAGCCAAGATCACCTAGCGGGTGAAGAGACCCAGTACTTC	CASSQDHLAGEETQYF
.	TRBV7-9	TRBJ2-7	.	TGTGCCAGCAGCCCGGAGGACAGCTACGAGCAGTACTTC	CASSPEDSYEQYF
.	TRBV10-3	TRBJ2-7	.	TGTGCCATCAGCGGCCGGGACAAGGGTACCTACGAGCAGTACTTC	CAISGRDKGTYEQYF
.	TRBV2	TRBJ1-4	.	TGTGCCAGCAGGTCGAGGCCGGGGCCCCTTTTTAATGAAAAACTGTTTTTT	CASRSRPGPLFNEKLFF
TRBD2	TRBV9	TRBJ2-3	.	TGTGCCAGCAGCGTAGCTACGGCTAGCGGGAGCTTCAGCACAGATACGCAGTATTTT	CASSVATASGSFSTDTQYF